The next 25 T cell receptor beta chains were all read from a single sample in a study of a mutant IDH1 vaccine in newly diagnosed glioma. Documented time point: baseline, week 1 (first vaccination visit). As for treatment: pre-vaccination baseline after standard-of-care therapy. The table came from immunoSEQ multiplex PCR; TCRdb's copy has only in-frame clones and leaves some out. The profile shows roughly 25,000 clones, about 92% of them singletons. Specimen: PBMCs, collected from a glioma patient treated with radiotherapy, temozolomide or both. The origin of the receptors is a man aged 35 to 55 with glioma.

A word on this clone: The DNA is omitted, as the CDR3 cannot be located on it reliably, and the CDR3 follows TCRdb's listing. V is TRBV5-5 and J is TRBJ1-2. From its first to its last residue, the CDR3 has 14 amino acids. Per germline, CDR1 SGHKS and CDR2 YYEKEE (reference sequence). This chain's CDR3 is CASSFLWENYGYTF.

The gene calls are TRBV7-6 and TRBJ2-7; 10 nucleotides line up with TRBD2. The V gene's germline CDR1 is SGHVS and CDR2 FNYEAQ. Trimming cost V 0 bases and J 5 bases; bases outside gene matches: 10. The CDR3 contains 17 residues. The CDR3 nucleotides read TGTGCCAGCAGCTTAGCGGTATACCTAGCGGGAGATAACGAGCAGTACTTC. Its translation is CASSLAVYLAGDNEQYF.

This clone was counted once. The chain combines TRBV7-2 with TRBJ2-1; 9 bases line up with TRBD2. V shed 0 bases, J shed 6 bases, and the junction held 6 bases outside the gene matches. This CDR3 spans 16 amino acids. Germline CDR1 is SGHTA and CDR2 is FQGNSA. The CDR3 coding sequence is TGTGCCAGCAGCTTAGCGCTGGCGGGGGGGAGCAATGAGCAGTTCTTC. Amino acids: CASSLALAGGSNEQFF.

The count of this clone is one. DNA for the CDR3: TGTGCCAGCAGTCGGGTTCGGGGACAGGGGCGAATAGAAACTGAAGCTTTCTTT. This encodes CASSRVRGQGRIETEAFF. The genes are TRBV2 and TRBJ1-1, with 10 bases that match TRBD1. V dropped 5 bases and J dropped 5; count of bases not matched to a gene: 17. The CDR3 spans 18 residues. Germline loops: CDR1 SNHLY, CDR2 FYNNEI. Complete variable domain (other parts from reference TRBV2 and TRBJ1-1): EPEVTQTPSHQVTQMGQEVILRCVPISNHLYFYWYRQILGQKVEFLVSFYNNEISEKSEIFDDQFSVERPDGSNFTLKIRSTKLEDSAMYFCASSRVRGQGRIETEAFFGQGTRLTVV.

This chain connects TRBV6-5 to TRBJ2-1; the D call may be TRBD1 or TRBD2 (5 bases each). CDR3 size: 14 residues. Germline V gene sequence: CDR1 MNHEY, CDR2 SVGAGI. Trimming took off 1 base at V and 10 bases at J, with 14 bases between the two ends. In nucleotides, the CDR3 is TGTGCCAGCAGTTACTATCCTGGGGGTAGGGAGCAGTTCTTC. Its translation: CASSYYPGGREQFF.

The chain recombines TRBV5-1 with TRBJ1-1; D unresolved. There are 15 residues in the CDR3. V lost 0 bases, J lost 1 base, and 10 bases lay in between. Germline V lookup: CDR1 SGHRS, CDR2 YFSETQ. CDR3 in amino acids: CASSLVPEKNTEAFF. The CDR3 nucleotides are TGCGCCAGCAGCTTGGTTCCGGAAAAGAACACTGAAGCTTTCTTT. Full variable domain (remainder filled in from reference TRBV5-1 and TRBJ1-1): KAGVTQTPRYLIKTRGQQVTLSCSPISGHRSVSWYQQTPGQGLQFLFEYFSETQRNKGNFPGRFSGRQFSNSRSEMNVSTLELGDSALYLCASSLVPEKNTEAFFGQGTRLTVV.

The chain is built from TRBV5-1 and TRBJ2-3; D call uncertain. This CDR3 contains 18 residues. Trimming stripped 7 bases from V and 5 bases from J, with 29 bases between. Germline lookup yields CDR1 SGHRS and CDR2 YFSETQ. For the CDR3, the DNA is TGCGCCAGCTCCCCATGGGTCTTAGGCGGCGCTTTGGGAGATACGCAGTATTTT. It translates to CASSPWVLGGALGDTQYF.

The chain combines TRBV29-1 with TRBJ2-1; D is unresolved. The CDR3 spans 12 residues. V was pared by 4 bases and J by 9 bases, with 13 bases between. CDR1 and CDR2 (germline): SQVTM, ANQGSEA. The CDR3 region has the DNA TGCAGCGTTGCGTTAGCTTTGGGTGAGCAGTTCTTC. It codes for CSVALALGEQFF.

This chain links TRBV19 with TRBJ2-6; 7 nucleotides align to TRBD1. Germline V gene sequence: CDR1 LNHDA, CDR2 SQIVND (reference sequence). This CDR3 is 15 amino acids long. Trimming cost V 7 bases and J 3 bases; bases outside gene matches: 6. Here the CDR3 reads CASTQQGYGANVLTF. The CDR3 DNA is TGTGCCAGTACTCAACAGGGGTATGGGGCCAACGTCCTGACTTTC.

The V gene is TRBV11-3, the J gene TRBJ2-5; TRBD2 matches 11 bases. Germline CDR1 and CDR2: SGHNT and YENEEA. The CDR3 is 15 residues long. Germline trimming cut 3 bases from V and 5 bases from J; bases unmatched to any gene: 5. The CDR3 DNA is TGTGCCAGCAGCTTCATAGCGGGGGGGCCTGAGACCCAGTACTTC. Translating gives CASSFIAGGPETQYF.

J is TRBJ1-1 and V is TRBV30, with D uncertain. V lost 5 bases and J 3 bases, leaving 10 bases between the germline ends. Germline lookup yields CDR1 GTSNPN and CDR2 SVGIG (reference sequence). The length of the CDR3 is 12 residues. The CDR3 DNA reads TGTGCCTGGGACCGTGGGGACACTGAAGCTTTCTTT. This sequence encodes CAWDRGDTEAFF.

The chain carries TRBV7-2 and TRBJ2-3, with D perhaps being TRBD1 or TRBD2 (5 bases each). The CDR3 consists of 14 residues. The germline gives CDR1 SGHTA, CDR2 FQGNSA. V lost 0 bases and J lost 6, with 10 bases in between. The CDR3 DNA reads TGTGCCAGCAGCTTAGCCGGGGCAGGTGATACGCAGTATTTT. This gives the protein CASSLAGAGDTQYF. The variable domain in full, completed from reference TRBV7-2 and TRBJ2-3, reads GAGVSQSPSNKVTEKGKDVELRCDPISGHTALYWYRQSLGQGLEFLIYFQGNSAPDKSGLPSDRFSAERTGGSVSTLTIQRTQQEDSAVYLCASSLAGAGDTQYFGPGTRLTVL.

This clone came up once. This chain joins TRBV5-4 and TRBJ2-1; D is uncertain. Germline CDR1 is SGHNT and CDR2 is YYREEE (reference sequence). Trimming pared 2 bases from V and 0 bases from J, leaving 6 bases between. The CDR3 extends over 14 amino acids. CDR3 in DNA: TGTGCCAGCAGCTTTGACGGCTCCTACAATGAGCAGTTCTTC. It specifies CASSFDGSYNEQFF.

The gene calls are TRBV5-6 and TRBJ2-1; the D is unclear. Germline CDR1 SGHDT, CDR2 YYEEEE. With 4 bases removed from V and 2 bases from J, the gap between germline ends came to 7 bases. The length of the CDR3 is 13 residues. CDR3 amino acids: CASSRDTYNEQFF. The CDR3 DNA sequence: TGTGCCAGCAGCCGTGATACCTACAATGAGCAGTTCTTC.

V and J are TRBV7-8 and TRBJ2-3; 13 bases agree with TRBD2. Unmatched junction bases numbered 1, after V lost 2 bases and J lost 5 bases. Per germline, CDR1 SGHVS and CDR2 FQNEAQ. The CDR3 is 15 residues long. The CDR3 DNA reads TGTGCCAGCAGCTTACGACTAGCGGGAGGAGATACGCAGTATTTT. Its protein is CASSLRLAGGDTQYF. The variable domain in full, completed from reference TRBV7-8 and TRBJ2-3, reads GAGVSQSPRYKVAKRGQDVALRCDPISGHVSLFWYQQALGQGPEFLTYFQNEAQLDKSGLPSDRFFAERPEGSVSTLKIQRTQQEDSAVYLCASSLRLAGGDTQYFGPGTRLTVL.

This chain joins TRBV7-9 and TRBJ2-5; D is perhaps TRBD1 (5 bases). TRBJ2-7 matches the DNA end more closely, so the J call is doubtful. The CDR3 loop spans 15 amino acids. Per germline, CDR1 SEHNR and CDR2 FQNEAQ (reference sequence). The CDR3 sequence is CASSPAGLAFYEQYF. Here the CDR3 DNA reads TGTGCCAGCAGCCCAGCAGGGTTGGCGTTCTACGAGCAGTACTTC.

CDR3 in DNA: TGTGCCAGCAGCGCCCGGGGACACGAGATGGAAAAACTGTTTTTT. Residues: CASSARGHEMEKLFF. V usage is TRBV2 and J usage is TRBJ1-4; perhaps TRBD1 as D (6 bases). Germline V gene data show CDR1 as SNHLY and CDR2 as FYNNEI. Trimming took 6 bases from V and 8 from J, leaving 19 bases between them. The CDR3 is made up of 15 amino acids.

The chain has TRBV6-1 and TRBJ1-1, with D possibly TRBD1 on 5 matching bases. Trimming took 2 bases from V and 4 from J, leaving 11 bases between them. The V gene's germline CDR1 is MNHNS and CDR2 SASEGT. The CDR3 contains 14 residues. The CDR3 is CASSELERGTEAFF. The DNA of the CDR3 is TGTGCCAGCAGTGAACTGGAAAGGGGCACTGAAGCTTTCTTT.

V usage is TRBV7-8 and J usage is TRBJ2-3; TRBD2 aligns across 7 bases. The trim removed 3 bases at V and 1 base at J, leaving 10 bases unmatched. Germline V lookup: CDR1 SGHVS, CDR2 FQNEAQ. There are 17 residues in the CDR3. Here the CDR3 reads CASSFSPPSGRTDTQYF. CDR3 coding DNA: TGTGCCAGCAGCTTTTCCCCGCCTAGCGGACGCACAGATACGCAGTATTTT.

The rearrangement links TRBV2 to TRBJ1-5; tentative D call: TRBD1 (6 bases). Germline V gene sequence: CDR1 SNHLY, CDR2 FYNNEI. The CDR3 runs 15 residues. The ends were cut back, 3 bases at V and 4 bases at J, with 13 bases in the middle. CDR3 sequence reads: CASSERTGLNQPQHF. The CDR3 nucleotides read TGTGCCAGCAGTGAGAGAACAGGGTTAAATCAGCCCCAGCATTTT.

This chain uses TRBV13 with TRBJ2-7, with a possible D match to TRBD1 (5 bases). There are 14 residues in the CDR3. V lost 6 bases to trimming and J lost 0 bases, with 12 bases between them. Germline V gene data show CDR1 as PRHDT and CDR2 as FYEKMQ (reference sequence). The CDR3 sequence is CASRQALVSYEQYF. The CDR3 nucleotides read TGTGCCAGCAGACAGGCCTTGGTCTCCTACGAGCAGTACTTC.

The J gene is TRBJ2-2, the V gene TRBV5-1; a weak D match, TRBD1 (6 bases). The V and J ends lost 2 bases and 0 bases respectively, with 14 bases between them. CDR3 length: 17 amino acids. Germline V gives CDR1 SGHRS, CDR2 YFSETQ. CDR3 loop: CASSFDPQGTNTGELFF. The DNA of the CDR3 is TGCGCCAGCAGCTTTGATCCTCAGGGGACGAACACCGGGGAGCTGTTTTTT.

The chain carries TRBV11-2 and TRBJ2-1; TRBD2 agrees at 8 bases. Germline assignment: CDR1 SGHAT and CDR2 FQNNGV. Trimming took 8 bases from V and 5 from J; bases not matched to a gene: 11. The CDR3 has 15 residues. The CDR3 DNA follows: TGTGCCAGCCTGCCCAGCGGGGGACTCCACAATGAGCAGTTCTTC. It yields the protein CASLPSGGLHNEQFF.

The CDR3 region is CASSLPGNSYEQYF. In DNA form, the CDR3 reads TGTGCCAGCAGCCTGCCCGGGAACTCCTACGAGCAGTACTTC. The J gene is TRBJ2-7, the V gene TRBV5-4, with a possible D match to TRBD2 (5 bases). Germline CDR1 SGHNT, CDR2 YYREEE (reference sequence). This CDR3 contains 14 residues. Deletions cut 4 bases from V and 0 bases from J, with 11 bases between.

The V gene is TRBV29-1, the J gene TRBJ1-2; D is undetermined. The length of the CDR3 is 12 residues. Germline V gives CDR1 SQVTM, CDR2 ANQGSEA. Trimming left V 7 bases short and J 4 bases short, with 13 bases between. The CDR3 region has the DNA TGCAGCGCTTTGGAAACGGGCTATGGCTACACCTTC. This codes for CSALETGYGYTF.